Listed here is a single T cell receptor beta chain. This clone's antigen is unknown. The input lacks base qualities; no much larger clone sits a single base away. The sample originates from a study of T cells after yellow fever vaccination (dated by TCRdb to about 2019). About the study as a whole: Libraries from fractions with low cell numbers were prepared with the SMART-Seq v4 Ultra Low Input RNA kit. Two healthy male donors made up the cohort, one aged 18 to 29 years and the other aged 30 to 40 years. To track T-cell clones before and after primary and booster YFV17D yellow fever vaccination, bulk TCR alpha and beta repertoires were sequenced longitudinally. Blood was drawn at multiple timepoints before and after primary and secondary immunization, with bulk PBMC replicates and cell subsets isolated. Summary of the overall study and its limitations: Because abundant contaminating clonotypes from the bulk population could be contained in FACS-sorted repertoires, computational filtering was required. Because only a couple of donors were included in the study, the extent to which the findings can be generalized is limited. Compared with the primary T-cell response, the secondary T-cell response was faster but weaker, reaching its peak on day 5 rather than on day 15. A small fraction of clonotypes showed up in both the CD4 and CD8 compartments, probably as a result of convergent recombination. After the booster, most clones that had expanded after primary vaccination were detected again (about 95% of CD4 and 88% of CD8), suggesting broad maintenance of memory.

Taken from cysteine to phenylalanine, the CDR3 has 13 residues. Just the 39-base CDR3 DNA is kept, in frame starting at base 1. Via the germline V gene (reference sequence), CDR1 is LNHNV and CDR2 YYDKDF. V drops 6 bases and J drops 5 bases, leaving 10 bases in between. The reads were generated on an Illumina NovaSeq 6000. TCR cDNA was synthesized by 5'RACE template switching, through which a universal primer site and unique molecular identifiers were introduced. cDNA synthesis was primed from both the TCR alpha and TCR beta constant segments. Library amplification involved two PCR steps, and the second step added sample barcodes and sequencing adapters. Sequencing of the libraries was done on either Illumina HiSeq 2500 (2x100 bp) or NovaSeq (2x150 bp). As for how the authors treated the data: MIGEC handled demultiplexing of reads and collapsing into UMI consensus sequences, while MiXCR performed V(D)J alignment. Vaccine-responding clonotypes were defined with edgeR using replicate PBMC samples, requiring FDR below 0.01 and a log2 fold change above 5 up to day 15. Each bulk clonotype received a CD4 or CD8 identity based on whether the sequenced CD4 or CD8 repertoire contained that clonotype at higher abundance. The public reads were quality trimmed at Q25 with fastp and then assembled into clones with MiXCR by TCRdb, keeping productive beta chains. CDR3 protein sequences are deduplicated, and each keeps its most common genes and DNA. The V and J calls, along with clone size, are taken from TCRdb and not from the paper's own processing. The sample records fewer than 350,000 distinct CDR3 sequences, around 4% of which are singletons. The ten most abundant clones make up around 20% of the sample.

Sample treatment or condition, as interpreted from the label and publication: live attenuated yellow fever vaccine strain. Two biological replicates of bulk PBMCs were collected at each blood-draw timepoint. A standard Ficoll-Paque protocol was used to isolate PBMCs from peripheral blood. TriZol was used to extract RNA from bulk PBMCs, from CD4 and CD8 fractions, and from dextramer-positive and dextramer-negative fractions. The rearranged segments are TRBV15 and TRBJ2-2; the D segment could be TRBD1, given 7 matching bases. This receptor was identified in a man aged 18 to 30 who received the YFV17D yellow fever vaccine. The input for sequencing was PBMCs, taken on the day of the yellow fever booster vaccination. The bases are TGTGCCACCAGACAGGGGAGGACCGGGGAGCTGTTTTTT. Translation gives CATRQGRTGELFF.